Described below is a single T cell receptor (beta chain) sequence and its context. Its antigen is unidentified. This CDR3 is 14 amino acids long. The germline V gene encodes CDR1 SGHDN and CDR2 FVKESK. Trimming shortened V by 0 bases and J by 1 base, and 7 bases separated the two germline ends. The sample belongs to a study of T cell responses to AZD1222 COVID-19 vaccine. Sequenced by immunoSEQ multiplex PCR; TCRdb stores in-frame clones only, minus some. The sample lists 90,000 to 140,000 clones; about 91% were seen once. Overall study findings and caveats: After the peak T cell response, and only then, were repertoires sampled.

Investigators merged groups given second doses at roughly 4 or roughly 12 weeks. The starting material was peripheral blood, obtained 28 days after the second AZD1222 dose. The TCR sequence derives from an adult who received the AZD1222 COVID-19 vaccine. The V and J genes are TRBV14 and TRBJ2-7; unclear D gene. The CDR3 DNA sequence: TGTGCCAGCAGCCAAGAGACGAGTTCCTACGAGCAGTACTTC. Amino acid sequence: CASSQETSSYEQYF. The complete variable domain, with remaining parts taken from reference TRBV14 and TRBJ2-7, reads EAGVTQFPSHSVIEKGQTVTLRCDPISGHDNLYWYRRVMGKEIKFLLHFVKESKQDESGMPNNRFLAERTGGTYSTLKVQPAELEDSGVYFCASSQETSSYEQYFGPGTRLTVT.